This record looks at one T cell receptor (beta chain) sequence and its context. Its antigen is undetermined. This record comes from a study of T cell clonotyping in hematopoietic cell transplantation. For the study at large: Pretransplant recipient samples were taken after cytoreduction. Whole-study findings and limits: CD4 and CD8 repertoire contributions could not be separated without sorting. Higher Inverse Simpson Index values in graft donor and pretransplant recipient predicted broader posttransplant TCR diversity. After transplant, recipient diversity fell while pathologically expanded clonotypes grew through day 180.

Specified time point: recipient sample about 28 days before transplant, after cytoreduction. V lost 5 bases to trimming and J lost 9 bases; unmatched junction nucleotides: 4. CDR1 is MRHNA and CDR2 is SNTAGT in the germline V gene. CDR3 length: 13 amino acids. Repertoires were generated with immunoSEQ multiplex PCR, while TCRdb's copy carries only in-frame clones and drops some. Of about 5,900 clones detected, 80% appear once; the ten largest clones hold roughly 15%. The gene calls are TRBV6-4 and TRBJ2-1; 10 bases fit TRBD1. The sequences come from peripheral blood mononuclear cells, collected before stem cell transplant. The receptor was derived from a woman in her forties or fifties with acute myeloid leukemia. Some clones in this sample may be carry-over from other donors' samples. CDR3 nucleotide sequence: TGTGCCAGCAGTCGGGACAGGGGAGGTGAGCAGTTCTTC. Protein sequence: CASSRDRGGEQFF.